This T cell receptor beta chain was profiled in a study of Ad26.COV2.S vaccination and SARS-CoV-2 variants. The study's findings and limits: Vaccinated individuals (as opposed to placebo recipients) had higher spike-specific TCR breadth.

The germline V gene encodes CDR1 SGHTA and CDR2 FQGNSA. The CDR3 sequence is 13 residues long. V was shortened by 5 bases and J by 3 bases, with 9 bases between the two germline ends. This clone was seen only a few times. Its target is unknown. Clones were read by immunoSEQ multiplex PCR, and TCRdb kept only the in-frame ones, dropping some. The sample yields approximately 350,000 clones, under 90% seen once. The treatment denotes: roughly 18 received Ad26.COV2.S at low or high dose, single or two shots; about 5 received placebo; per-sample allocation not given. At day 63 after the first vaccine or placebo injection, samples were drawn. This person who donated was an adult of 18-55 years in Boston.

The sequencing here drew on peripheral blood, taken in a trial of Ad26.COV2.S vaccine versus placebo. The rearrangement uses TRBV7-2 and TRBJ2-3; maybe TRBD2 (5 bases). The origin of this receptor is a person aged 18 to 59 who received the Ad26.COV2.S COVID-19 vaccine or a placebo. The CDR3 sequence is CASSRERTDTQYF. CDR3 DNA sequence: TGTGCCAGCAGCCGAGAGCGGACAGATACGCAGTATTTT. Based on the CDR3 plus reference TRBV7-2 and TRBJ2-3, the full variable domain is GAGVSQSPSNKVTEKGKDVELRCDPISGHTALYWYRQSLGQGLEFLIYFQGNSAPDKSGLPSDRFSAERTGGSVSTLTIQRTQQEDSAVYLCASSRERTDTQYFGPGTRLTVL.